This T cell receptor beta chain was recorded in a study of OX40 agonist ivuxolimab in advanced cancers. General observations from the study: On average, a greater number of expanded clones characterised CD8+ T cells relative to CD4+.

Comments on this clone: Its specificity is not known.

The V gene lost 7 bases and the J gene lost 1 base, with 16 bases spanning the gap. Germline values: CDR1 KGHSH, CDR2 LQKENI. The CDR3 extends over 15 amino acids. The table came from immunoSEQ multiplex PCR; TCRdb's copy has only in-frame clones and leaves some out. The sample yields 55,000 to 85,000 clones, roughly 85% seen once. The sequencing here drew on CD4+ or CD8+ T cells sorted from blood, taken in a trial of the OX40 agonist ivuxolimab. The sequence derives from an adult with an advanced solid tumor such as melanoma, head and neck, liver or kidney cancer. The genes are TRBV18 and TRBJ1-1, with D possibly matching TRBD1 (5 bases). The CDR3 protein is CASYPWAGRNTEAFF. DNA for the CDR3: TGTGCCAGCTATCCGTGGGCGGGACGGAACACTGAAGCTTTCTTT.